The 2 T cell receptor beta chains presented below share a single source sample, sequenced in a study of T and B cells in COVID-19 patients. TRB rearrangements were amplified by multiplex PCR with BIOMED2 TRB-A/B primers. Each CDR3 protein gets one entry after TCRdb re-called the multiplex PCR reads with MiXCR. The sample includes about 5,200 distinct CDR3 sequences, just under 20% of them seen just once. Blood genomic DNA input for TRB amplification was roughly 250-500 ng. Specimen: blood. These receptors were obtained from a human donor who had recovered from COVID-19.

As regards this clonotype: Since a much larger clone is just one base distant, this may be a read error. CDR3 sequence reads: CASSLAPDSYKQYF. DNA of the CDR3: TGCGCCAGCAGCTTGGCCCCGGACAGCTACAAGCAGTACTTC. The V and J genes are TRBV5-1 and TRBJ2-7; D is perhaps TRBD1 (6 bases). Germline CDR1 reads SGHRS; CDR2 reads YFSETQ. The CDR3 has 14 residues.

This chain uses TRBV10-3 with TRBJ1-1; D gene uncertain. CDR1 and CDR2 from the germline V gene are ENHRY and SYGVKD. The CDR3 is 14 amino acids. V was trimmed by 8 bases and J by 2 bases, leaving 15 bases between them. CDR3 region: CAISNLGGNTEAFF. The CDR3 nucleotides are TGTGCCATCTCGAACTTGGGTGGAAACACTGAAGCTTTCTTT.